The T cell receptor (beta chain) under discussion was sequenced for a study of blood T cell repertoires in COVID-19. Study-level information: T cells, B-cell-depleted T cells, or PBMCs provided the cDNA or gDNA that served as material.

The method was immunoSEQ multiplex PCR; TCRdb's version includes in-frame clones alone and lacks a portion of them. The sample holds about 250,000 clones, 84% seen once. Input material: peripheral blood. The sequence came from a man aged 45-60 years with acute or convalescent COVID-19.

CDR3: CASSVAGSTGYTF. CDR3 DNA sequence: TGTGCCAGCAGTGTGGCAGGATCTACCGGCTACACCTTC. This sequence joins TRBV25-1 and TRBJ1-2; D unclear. This CDR3 is 13 amino acids long. Trimming removed 4 bases from V and 8 bases from J, with 14 bases in between. Germline CDR1 reads MGHDK; CDR2 reads SYGVNS.